These 12 T cell receptor beta chains share one sample of origin, sequenced in a study of blood T cell repertoires in COVID-19. Assay: immunoSEQ multiplex PCR; the TCRdb copy retains only in-frame clones and omits some. The data show approximately 200,000 clones, less than 90% seen once. The sequencing input was peripheral blood. These TCRs come from a man aged 30-40 years with acute or convalescent COVID-19.

The chain recombines TRBV18 with TRBJ2-7; a possible D gene is TRBD2 (5 bases). This CDR3 comprises 14 residues. Germline CDR1 and CDR2: KGHSH and LQKENI. Trimming left V 1 base short and J 4 bases short, with 11 bases between. CDR3 region: CASSPLPERYEQYF. The CDR3 coding sequence is TGTGCCAGCTCACCACTCCCCGAGCGGTACGAGCAGTACTTC.

This sequence joins TRBV7-9 and TRBJ2-7; TRBD2 might be the D (6 bases). With 4 bases removed from V and 3 bases from J, the gap between germline ends came to 19 bases. The CDR3 has 16 amino acids. CDR1 SEHNR and CDR2 FQNEAQ come from the germline V gene (reference sequence). As DNA, the CDR3 is TGTGCCAGCAGCTCTTGGGGGGACGGAAGCTTCTACGAGCAGTACTTC. This encodes CASSSWGDGSFYEQYF.

The V and J genes are TRBV28 and TRBJ2-7, with 10 bases lining up with TRBD1. V lost 5 bases to trimming and J lost 0 bases; unmatched junction nucleotides: 7. The CDR3 covers 16 residues. The V gene's germline CDR1 is MDHEN and CDR2 SYDVKM. The CDR3 coding sequence is TGTGCCAGCAGTGGATTCCGGGACAGGGGCTCCTACGAGCAGTACTTC. Protein sequence: CASSGFRDRGSYEQYF.

V and J are TRBV30 and TRBJ1-5, with TRBD1 identical over 7 bases. The CDR3 totals 16 residues. After removal of 7 bases from V and 6 bases from J, the junction contained 18 bases not matched to a gene. The germline V gene encodes CDR1 GTSNPN and CDR2 SVGIG (reference sequence). The CDR3 protein is CALSPGGQGEGQPQHF. CDR3 coding DNA: TGTGCCTTATCGCCGGGGGGGCAGGGGGAAGGTCAGCCCCAGCATTTT.

V gene TRBV2 combines with J gene TRBJ1-5; the D is unclear. The germline V gene has CDR1 SNHLY and CDR2 FYNNEI. Trimming left V 1 base short and J 3 bases short, with 10 bases between. The CDR3 sequence is 15 residues long. CDR3 loop: CASSEVAEPNQPQHF. DNA of the CDR3: TGTGCCAGCAGTGAAGTGGCAGAACCCAATCAGCCCCAGCATTTT.

The chain joins TRBV6-1 to TRBJ2-7, with D hard to call. Germline CDR1 is MNHNS and CDR2 is SASEGT. The length of the CDR3 is 12 residues. V lost 3 bases and J lost 3, with 6 bases in between. The CDR3 sequence: CASSDKNYEQYF. CDR3 coding DNA: TGTGCCAGCAGTGATAAAAACTACGAGCAGTACTTC.

The table lists this clone with a count of one. The chain employs TRBV5-8 and TRBJ2-1, with TRBD2 matching over 9 bases. The germline V gene has CDR1 SGHTS and CDR2 YDEGEE. The CDR3 runs 15 residues. The V segment lost 1 base and the J segment 2 bases; nucleotides outside the gene matches: 1. CDR3: CASSLSSGAYNEQFF. CDR3 bases: TGTGCCAGCAGCTTGTCTAGCGGGGCCTACAATGAGCAGTTCTTC.

The rearrangement links TRBV7-8 to TRBJ2-5, with TRBD2 matching over 15 bases. The CDR3 loop spans 16 amino acids. Unmatched junction bases numbered 6, after V lost 5 bases and J lost 5 bases. The germline CDR1 and CDR2 sequences are SGHVS and FQNEAQ. The CDR3, as DNA: TGTGCCAGCAGCCAACTTGGACTAGCGGGAGGGGAGACCCAGTACTTC. Translating it yields CASSQLGLAGGETQYF.

This chain uses TRBV30 with TRBJ2-1, with 13 bases matching TRBD2. Germline assignment: CDR1 GTSNPN and CDR2 SVGIG (reference sequence). The junction had 6 bases not matched to a gene; V was cut back by 5 bases and J by 8 bases. The CDR3 consists of 14 residues. The CDR3 coding sequence is TGTGCCTGGGGTGGGACTAGCGGGGTCCATGAGCAGTTCTTC. It encodes CAWGGTSGVHEQFF.

The chain carries TRBV30 and TRBJ1-6; 9 bases agree with TRBD1. V was clipped by 5 bases and J by 13 bases; unmatched bases: 9. This CDR3 comprises 13 residues. Germline V gene lookup returns CDR1 GTSNPN and CDR2 SVGIG (reference sequence). CDR3 sequence (DNA): TGTGCCTGGGCGGGACAGGGAGGTCTTCCCCTCCACTTT. This sequence encodes CAWAGQGGLPLHF. The variable domain in full, with the rest retrieved from reference TRBV30 and TRBJ1-6, is SQTIHQWPATLVQPVGSPLSLECTVEGTSNPNLYWYRQAAGRGLQLLFYSVGIGQISSEVPQNLSASRPQDRQFILSSKKLLLSDSGFYLCAWAGQGGLPLHFGNGTRLTVT.

The chain uses TRBV5-8 and TRBJ1-1; 8 bases fit TRBD1. The CDR3 has 14 residues. V lost 5 bases and J lost 7; bases outside the gene matches: 10. CDR1 and CDR2 (germline): SGHTS, YDEGEE. The CDR3 loop is CASRNQGAVDEAFF. CDR3 in DNA: TGTGCCAGCAGAAATCAGGGGGCGGTCGATGAAGCTTTCTTT.

The chain joins TRBV6-5 to TRBJ1-4; D remains unclear. V was pared by 8 bases and J by 0 bases, with 10 bases between. CDR3 length: 14 amino acids. CDR1 MNHEY and CDR2 SVGAGI come from the germline V gene. The CDR3 bases are TGTGCCAGCGGTAACAGAGCAACTAATGAAAAACTGTTTTTT. This sequence encodes CASGNRATNEKLFF.